The subject of this entry is one T cell receptor (beta chain). Time point described: after dendritic cell vaccination, including at tumor progression/relapse. This entry comes from a study of glioma-infiltrating T cells after dendritic cell vaccination. Trimming took 2 bases from V and 2 from J; bases not matched to a gene: 4. The CDR3 is 15 amino acids. CDR1 SGHDT and CDR2 YYEEEE come from the germline V gene. Sequencing was performed with immunoSEQ multiplex PCR; in TCRdb, only in-frame clones are kept and a portion is missing. The repertoire holds approximately 85,000 clones, with roughly 85% as singletons.

Material: blood, obtained after dendritic cell vaccination. The sequence derives from a human donor with glioblastoma. This chain connects TRBV5-6 to TRBJ2-7, with 10 bases that match TRBD2. The CDR3 here is CASSFGTSVTYEQYF. CDR3 sequence (DNA): TGTGCCAGCAGCTTTGGGACTAGCGTAACCTACGAGCAGTACTTC.